The rows below give T cell receptor beta chains drawn from one sample of a study of early T cells in non-severe SARS-CoV-2 infection. One entry per CDR3 protein, called by TCRdb with MiXCR from the 5' RACE reads. Among 30,000 or so distinct CDR3 sequences listed, about 6% were seen once. The sequenced sample consisted of whole blood. These receptors were obtained from an adult who was a healthcare worker with PCR-confirmed SARS-CoV-2 infection or an uninfected control (not recorded which). Each CDR3 is given with its conserved first and last residue. Fields, in order: V gene, J gene, D gene, CDR3 length, clone size, CDR3 DNA, CDR3 protein. A D gene is named only where the DNA matches it firmly. Not all rows give a size; the values are once, few, many and, for expanded clones, a class.

V: TRBV7-8; J: TRBJ2-7; D: TRBD2; length: 17; size: many; DNA: TGTGCCAGCAGCTCCCGGACTAGCGGGGCAAAAGGCAACGAGCAGTACTTC; CDR3: CASSSRTSGAKGNEQYF
V: TRBV9; J: TRBJ2-7; D: -; length: 15; size: many; DNA: TGTGCCAGCAGCACATCGGACGGGAGCTCCTACGAGCAGTACTTC; CDR3: CASSTSDGSSYEQYF
V: TRBV7-9; J: TRBJ1-2; D: TRBD1; length: 18; size: many; DNA: TGTGCCAGCAGCCCCAAGCCGCAGGGGGCGGCGTATAGGAATGGCTACACCTTC; CDR3: CASSPKPQGAAYRNGYTF
V: TRBV12-3/TRBV12-4; J: TRBJ1-6; D: TRBD1; length: 15; size: many; DNA: TGTGCCAGCAGTTCCGGGACAGGGACTAATTCACCCCTCCACTTT; CDR3: CASSSGTGTNSPLHF
V: TRBV20-1; J: TRBJ2-1; D: -; length: 16; size: many; DNA: TGCAGTGCTAGAACTCCTTGGAGCGGGCCCTACAATGAGCAGTTCTTC; CDR3: CSARTPWSGPYNEQFF
V: TRBV6-5; J: TRBJ1-2; D: TRBD1; length: 16; size: many; DNA: TGTGCCAGCGGTTTACCACCGGGACAGTCGATATATGGCTACACCTTC; CDR3: CASGLPPGQSIYGYTF
V: TRBV6-5; J: TRBJ2-3; D: TRBD2; length: 18; size: many; DNA: TGTGCCAGCAGTGGGGGACTAGCGGGAGTGGGCCTATCAGATACGCAGTATTTT; CDR3: CASSGGLAGVGLSDTQYF
V: TRBV20-1; J: TRBJ2-1; D: TRBD2; length: 15; size: many; DNA: TGCAGTGCTACCTCGGCGGGGGGCCCTTACAATGAGCAGTTCTTC; CDR3: CSATSAGGPYNEQFF
V: TRBV12-3/TRBV12-4; J: TRBJ2-4; D: TRBD2; length: 17; size: many; DNA: TGTGCCAGCAGTTTACCCGGACTAGCAGACGGGAAAAACATTCAGTACTTC; CDR3: CASSLPGLADGKNIQYF
V: TRBV29-1; J: TRBJ2-1; D: TRBD2; length: 12; size: few; DNA: TGCAGCGCCCCCCGGGGGGGCGGCGAGCAGTTCTTC; CDR3: CSAPRGGGEQFF
V: TRBV4-2; J: TRBJ2-1; D: -; length: 13; size: many; DNA: TGTGCCAGCAGCCAAGAAGAGGGGGATGAGCAGTTCTTC; CDR3: CASSQEEGDEQFF
V: TRBV28; J: TRBJ2-1; D: TRBD2; length: 13; size: many; DNA: TGTGCCAGCAGTTTAGGGGGGAGGGAGGAGCAGTTCTTC; CDR3: CASSLGGREEQFF
V: TRBV11-3; J: TRBJ2-2; D: TRBD1; length: 15; size: few; DNA: TGTGCCAGCAGCTTTGAGGGGGCTGACACCGGGGAGCTGTTTTTT; CDR3: CASSFEGADTGELFF
V: TRBV2; J: TRBJ2-7; D: TRBD1; length: 12; size: -; DNA: TGTGCCAGCAGTGAACAAGGGCGGACAGGGAACTTC; CDR3: CASSEQGRTGNF
V: TRBV6-1; J: TRBJ2-2; D: TRBD1; length: 15; size: many; DNA: TGTGCCAGCGGGCGACAGGGGGCAAGTGCCGGGGAGCTGTTTTTT; CDR3: CASGRQGASAGELFF
V: TRBV7-4; J: TRBJ2-2; D: TRBD1; length: 17; size: -; DNA: TGTGCCAGCAGCTTATCCCTGGGACAGGTCCCCACCGGGGAGCTGTTTTTT; CDR3: CASSLSLGQVPTGELFF
V: TRBV5-1; J: TRBJ2-2; D: TRBD1; length: 14; size: many; DNA: TGCGCCAGCAGCGGGACAGGGAACACCGGGGAGCTGTTTTTT; CDR3: CASSGTGNTGELFF
V: TRBV7-6; J: TRBJ2-3; D: -; length: 13; size: few; DNA: TGTGCCAGCAGATCAGGGTTCCCAGATACGCAGTATTTT; CDR3: CASRSGFPDTQYF
V: TRBV6-2/TRBV6-3; J: TRBJ1-6; D: -; length: 13; size: many; DNA: TGTGCCTGCGGGACATCTTATAATTCACCCCTCCACTTT; CDR3: CACGTSYNSPLHF
V: TRBV7-7; J: TRBJ2-7; D: TRBD1; length: 14; size: many; DNA: TGTGCTAGCAGCTTATCCCTCCGGGACAGCGAGCAGTACTTC; CDR3: CASSLSLRDSEQYF
V: TRBV30; J: TRBJ1-5; D: -; length: 17; size: many; DNA: TGTGCCTGGAGTCCTTCAAGGCTTTTTCGGAGCAATCAGCCCCAGCATTTT; CDR3: CAWSPSRLFRSNQPQHF
V: TRBV30; J: TRBJ2-7; D: TRBD1; length: 14; size: many; DNA: TGTGCCTTGAATACCGGGACAGGGACCTACGAGCAGTACTTC; CDR3: CALNTGTGTYEQYF
V: TRBV29-1; J: TRBJ2-2; D: -; length: 12; size: many; DNA: TGCAGCGCAGGGGAGAACACCGGGGAGCTGTTTTTT; CDR3: CSAGENTGELFF
V: TRBV4-2; J: TRBJ1-2; D: -; length: 15; size: many; DNA: TGTGCCAGCAGCCAATGGGGGGAACCGACGGCTGGCTACACCTTC; CDR3: CASSQWGEPTAGYTF
V: TRBV20-1; J: TRBJ1-2; D: TRBD1; length: 11; size: many; DNA: TGCAGTGCTGAAAACGGACAGGCGAGGACCTTC; CDR3: CSAENGQARTF
V: TRBV7-3; J: TRBJ2-7; D: -; length: 13; size: many; DNA: TGTGCCAGCAGCTTAACCCAGGTCGGGGAGCAGTACTTC; CDR3: CASSLTQVGEQYF
V: TRBV6-6; J: TRBJ2-6; D: -; length: 16; size: medium-sized; DNA: TGTGCCAGTACAGGAACGGTTCGCTCTGGGGCCAACGTCCTGACTTTC; CDR3: CASTGTVRSGANVLTF
V: TRBV12-3/TRBV12-4; J: TRBJ2-1; D: -; length: 13; size: many; DNA: TGTGCCAGCAGTTTCTGGGCCATCAATGAGCAGTTCTTC; CDR3: CASSFWAINEQFF
V: TRBV19; J: TRBJ2-7; D: -; length: 13; size: many; DNA: TGTGCCAGTAGAGGGGGGACGGTCTACGAGCAGTACTTC; CDR3: CASRGGTVYEQYF
V: TRBV5-1; J: TRBJ2-1; D: TRBD1; length: 15; size: many; DNA: TGCGCCAGCAGCAAACAGGGGTATTCCTACAATGAGCAGTTCTTC; CDR3: CASSKQGYSYNEQFF
V: TRBV6-6; J: TRBJ2-3; D: -; length: 15; size: -; DNA: TGTGCCAGCAGTTACTTGGGGGGTAAGGCAGATACGCAGTATTTT; CDR3: CASSYLGGKADTQYF
V: TRBV27; J: TRBJ1-1; D: -; length: 13; size: many; DNA: TGTGCCAGCACCTCGTGGGTAGGGACGGAGGCTTTCTTT; CDR3: CASTSWVGTEAFF
V: TRBV5-6; J: TRBJ1-5; D: -; length: 14; size: -; DNA: TGTGCCAGCAGCTTCGGCCTTACCAATCAGCCCCAGCATTTT; CDR3: CASSFGLTNQPQHF
V: TRBV6-5; J: TRBJ1-5; D: -; length: 13; size: many; DNA: TGTGCCAGCAGTTACATGGCGGGTCAGCCCCAGCATTTT; CDR3: CASSYMAGQPQHF
V: TRBV14; J: TRBJ1-1; D: -; length: 13; size: many; DNA: TGTGCCAGCAGCCCAGGACTGAACACTGAAGCTTTCTTT; CDR3: CASSPGLNTEAFF
V: TRBV6-2/TRBV6-3; J: TRBJ2-1; D: TRBD1; length: 12; size: -; DNA: TGTGCCAGCAGTGGGGACAGGGATGAGCAGTTCTTC; CDR3: CASSGDRDEQFF
V: TRBV6-6; J: TRBJ2-7; D: TRBD1; length: 14; size: many; DNA: TGTGCCAGCAGTTACCAGGGACAGGGGTTCGAGCAGTACTTC; CDR3: CASSYQGQGFEQYF
V: TRBV4-1; J: TRBJ2-1; D: TRBD2; length: 17; size: -; DNA: TGCGCCAGCAGCCAAGAAGAAAGCGGGGCCTCCTACAATGAGCAGTTCTTC; CDR3: CASSQEESGASYNEQFF
V: TRBV5-6; J: TRBJ1-6; D: -; length: 15; size: few; DNA: TGTGCCAGCAGCTTGGCATCCGGGAATAATTCACCCCTCCACTTT; CDR3: CASSLASGNNSPLHF
V: TRBV7-3; J: TRBJ2-1; D: TRBD2; length: 14; size: many; DNA: TGTGCCAGCAGCTTATTGGGAGGGACCAATGAGCAGTTCTTC; CDR3: CASSLLGGTNEQFF
V: TRBV5-3; J: TRBJ2-2; D: TRBD2; length: 18; size: -; DNA: TGTGCCAGAAGAGTCACCATTAGCGGGGGCATTATTCCCGGGGAGCTGCTTTTT; CDR3: CARRVTISGGIIPGELLF
V: TRBV20-1; J: TRBJ1-2; D: -; length: 11; size: many; DNA: TGCAGTGCTACAGGGATTTATGGCTACACCTTC; CDR3: CSATGIYGYTF
V: TRBV13; J: TRBJ2-2; D: -; length: 14; size: many; DNA: TGTGCCAGCAGCCCCGGAGATAACACCGGGGAGCTGTTTTTT; CDR3: CASSPGDNTGELFF
V: TRBV6-4; J: TRBJ2-3; D: -; length: 13; size: few; DNA: TGTGCCAGCAGTGACGAGGGGGGAAATACGCAGTATTTT; CDR3: CASSDEGGNTQYF
V: TRBV7-9; J: TRBJ2-1; D: TRBD2; length: 16; size: -; DNA: TGTGCCAGCAGCTTACGGACTAGCGGGGTATACAATGAGCAGTTCTTC; CDR3: CASSLRTSGVYNEQFF